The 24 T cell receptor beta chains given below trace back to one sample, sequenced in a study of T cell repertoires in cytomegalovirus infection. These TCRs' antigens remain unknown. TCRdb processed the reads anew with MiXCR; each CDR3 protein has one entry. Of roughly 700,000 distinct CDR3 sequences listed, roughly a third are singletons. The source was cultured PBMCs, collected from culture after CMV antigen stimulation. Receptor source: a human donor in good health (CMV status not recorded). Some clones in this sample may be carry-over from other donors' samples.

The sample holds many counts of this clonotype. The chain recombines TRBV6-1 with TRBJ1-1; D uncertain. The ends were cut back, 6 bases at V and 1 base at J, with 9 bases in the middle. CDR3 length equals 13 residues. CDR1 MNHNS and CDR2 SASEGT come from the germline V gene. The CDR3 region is CASRSGANTEAFF. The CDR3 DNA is TGTGCCAGCAGATCCGGAGCGAACACTGAAGCTTTCTTT.

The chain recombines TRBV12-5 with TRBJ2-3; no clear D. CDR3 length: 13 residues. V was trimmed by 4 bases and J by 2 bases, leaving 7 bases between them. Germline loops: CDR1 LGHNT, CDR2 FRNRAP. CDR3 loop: CASGSSPTDTQYF. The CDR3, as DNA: TGTGCTAGTGGTTCTAGTCCCACAGATACGCAGTATTTT.

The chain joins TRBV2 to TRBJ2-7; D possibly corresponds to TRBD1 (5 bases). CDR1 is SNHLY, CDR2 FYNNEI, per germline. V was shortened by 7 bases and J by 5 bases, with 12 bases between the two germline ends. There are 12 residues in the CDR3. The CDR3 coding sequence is TGTGCCAGCATCCTACAGGCGAACGAGCAGTACTTC. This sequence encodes CASILQANEQYF. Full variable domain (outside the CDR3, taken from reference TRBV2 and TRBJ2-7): EPEVTQTPSHQVTQMGQEVILRCVPISNHLYFYWYRQILGQKVEFLVSFYNNEISEKSEIFDDQFSVERPDGSNFTLKIRSTKLEDSAMYFCASILQANEQYFGPGTRLTVT.

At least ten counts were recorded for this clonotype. The CDR3 reads CASSEGGGPYEQYF. Here the CDR3 DNA reads TGTGCCAGCAGCGAGGGGGGGGGACCCTACGAGCAGTACTTC. J is TRBJ2-7 and V is TRBV7-2, with D tentatively TRBD2 (7 bases). Germline V gene lookup returns CDR1 SGHTA and CDR2 FQGNSA. CDR3 length: 14 residues. Trimming shortened V by 5 bases and J by 2 bases, and 13 bases separated the two germline ends.

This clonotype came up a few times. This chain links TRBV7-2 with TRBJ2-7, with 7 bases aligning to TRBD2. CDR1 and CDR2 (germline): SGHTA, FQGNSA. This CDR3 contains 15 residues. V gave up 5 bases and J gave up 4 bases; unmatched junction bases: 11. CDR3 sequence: CASSPRDYGGYEQYF. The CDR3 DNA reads TGTGCCAGCAGCCCAAGGGACTATGGAGGGTACGAGCAGTACTTC.

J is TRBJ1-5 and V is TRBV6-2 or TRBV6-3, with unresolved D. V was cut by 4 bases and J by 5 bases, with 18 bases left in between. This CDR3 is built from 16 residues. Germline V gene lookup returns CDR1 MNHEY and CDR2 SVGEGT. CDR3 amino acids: CASSSPPSRADQPQHF. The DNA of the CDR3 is TGTGCCAGCAGTTCCCCACCCTCACGGGCGGATCAGCCCCAGCATTTT.

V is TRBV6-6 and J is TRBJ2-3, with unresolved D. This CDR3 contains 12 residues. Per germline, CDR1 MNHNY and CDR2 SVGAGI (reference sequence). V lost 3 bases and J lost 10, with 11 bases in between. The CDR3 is CASSYSSGSQYF. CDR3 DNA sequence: TGTGCCAGCAGTTATTCCTCGGGCTCGCAGTATTTT.

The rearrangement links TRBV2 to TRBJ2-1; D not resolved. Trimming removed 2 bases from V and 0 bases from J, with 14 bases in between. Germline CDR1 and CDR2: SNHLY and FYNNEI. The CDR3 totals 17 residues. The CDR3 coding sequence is TGTGCCAGCAGTGAAACAATACTATCCAGCTCCTACAATGAGCAGTTCTTC. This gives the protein CASSETILSSSYNEQFF.

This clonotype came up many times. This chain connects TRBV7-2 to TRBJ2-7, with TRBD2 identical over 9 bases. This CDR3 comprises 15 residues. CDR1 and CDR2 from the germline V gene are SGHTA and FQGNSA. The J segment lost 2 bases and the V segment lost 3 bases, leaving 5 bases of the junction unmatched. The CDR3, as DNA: TGTGCCAGCAGCTTCTCCGGGACTAGCACCTACGAGCAGTACTTC. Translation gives CASSFSGTSTYEQYF.

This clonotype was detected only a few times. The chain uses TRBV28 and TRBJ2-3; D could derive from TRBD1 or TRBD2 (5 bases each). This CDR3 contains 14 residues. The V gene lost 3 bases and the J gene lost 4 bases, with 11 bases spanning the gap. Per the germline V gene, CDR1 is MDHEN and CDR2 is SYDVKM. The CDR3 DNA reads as TGTGCCAGCAGTTTCAGGGAGTTGTCAGATACGCAGTATTTT. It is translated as CASSFRELSDTQYF.

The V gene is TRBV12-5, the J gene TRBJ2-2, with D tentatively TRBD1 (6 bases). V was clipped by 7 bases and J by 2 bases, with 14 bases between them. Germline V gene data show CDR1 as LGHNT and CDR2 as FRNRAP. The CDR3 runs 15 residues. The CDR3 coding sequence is TGTGCTAGTGCCTCCGTACAGGGAAACACCGGGGAGCTGTTTTTT. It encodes CASASVQGNTGELFF.

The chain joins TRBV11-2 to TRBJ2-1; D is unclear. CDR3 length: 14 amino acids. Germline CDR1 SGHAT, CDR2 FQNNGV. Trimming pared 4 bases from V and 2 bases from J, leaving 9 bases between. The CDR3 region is CASSSIRAYNEQFF. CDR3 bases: TGTGCCAGCAGCTCGATAAGAGCCTACAATGAGCAGTTCTTC.

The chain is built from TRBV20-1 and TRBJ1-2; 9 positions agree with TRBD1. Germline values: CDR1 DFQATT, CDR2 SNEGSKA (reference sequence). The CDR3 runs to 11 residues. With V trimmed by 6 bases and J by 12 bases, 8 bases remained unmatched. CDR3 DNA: TGCAGTGCCAGGATACAGGGGGCGGACACCTTC. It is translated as CSARIQGADTF.

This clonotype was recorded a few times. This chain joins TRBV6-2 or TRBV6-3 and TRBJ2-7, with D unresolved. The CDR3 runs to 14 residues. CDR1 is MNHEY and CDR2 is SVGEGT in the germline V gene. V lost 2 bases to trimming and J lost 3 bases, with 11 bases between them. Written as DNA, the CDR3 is TGTGCCAGCAGTTACGGAGTCTCTCGCTACGAGCAGTACTTC. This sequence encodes CASSYGVSRYEQYF.

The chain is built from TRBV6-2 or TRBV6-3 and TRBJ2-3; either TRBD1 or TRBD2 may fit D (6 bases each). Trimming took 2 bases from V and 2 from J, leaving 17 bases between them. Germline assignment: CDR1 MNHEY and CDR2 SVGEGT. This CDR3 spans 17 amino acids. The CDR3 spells CASSYPRGGTFTDTQYF. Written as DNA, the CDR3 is TGTGCCAGCAGTTACCCCCGAGGGGGGACGTTCACAGATACGCAGTATTTT.

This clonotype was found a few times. CDR3 DNA: TGTGCCAGCAGTTTCCCCGGACTAGCGGACAACAATGAGCAGTTCTTC. Translation: CASSFPGLADNNEQFF. The chain carries TRBV27 and TRBJ2-1, with 10 bases identical to TRBD2. The length of the CDR3 is 16 residues. Germline trimming cut 3 bases from V and 5 bases from J; bases unmatched to any gene: 7. The V gene's germline CDR1 is MNHEY and CDR2 SMNVEV (reference sequence).

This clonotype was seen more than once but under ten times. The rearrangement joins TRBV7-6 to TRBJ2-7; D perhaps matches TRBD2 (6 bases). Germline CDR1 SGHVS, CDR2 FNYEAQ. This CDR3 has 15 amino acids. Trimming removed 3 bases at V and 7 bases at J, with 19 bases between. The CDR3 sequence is CASSLGRQGNTEQYF. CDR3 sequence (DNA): TGTGCCAGCAGCTTGGGGAGGCAGGGAAACACGGAGCAGTACTTC. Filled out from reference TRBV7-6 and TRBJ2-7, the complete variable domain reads GAGVSQSPRYKVTKRGQDVALRCDPISGHVSLYWYRQALGQGPEFLTYFNYEAQQDKSGLPNDRFSAERPEGSISTLTIQRTEQRDSAMYRCASSLGRQGNTEQYFGPGTRLTVT.

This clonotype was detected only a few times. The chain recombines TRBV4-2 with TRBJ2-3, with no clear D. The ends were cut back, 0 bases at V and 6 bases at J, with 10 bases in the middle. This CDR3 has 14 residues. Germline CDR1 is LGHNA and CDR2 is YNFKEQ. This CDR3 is CASSQERLQDTQYF. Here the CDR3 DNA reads TGTGCCAGCAGCCAAGAGCGGTTACAGGATACGCAGTATTTT.

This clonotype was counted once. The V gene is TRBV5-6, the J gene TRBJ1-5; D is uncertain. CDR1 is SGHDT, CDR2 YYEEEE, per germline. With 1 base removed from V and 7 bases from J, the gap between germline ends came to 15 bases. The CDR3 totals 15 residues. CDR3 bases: TGTGCCAGCAGCTTGCGTTCGGCGGGGTGGCAGCCCCAGCATTTT. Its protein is CASSLRSAGWQPQHF.

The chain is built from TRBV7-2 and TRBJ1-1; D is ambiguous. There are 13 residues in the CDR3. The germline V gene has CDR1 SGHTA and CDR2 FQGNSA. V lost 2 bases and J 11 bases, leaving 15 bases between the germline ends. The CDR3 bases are TGTGCCAGCAGCTTAAATCCGTGGAATACGGCTTTCTTT. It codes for CASSLNPWNTAFF.

The CDR3 DNA reads as TGCGCCAGCAGCTTGCGCTATCGAGGAGAGTACAATGAGCAGTTCTTC. Its translation: CASSLRYRGEYNEQFF. The chain is built from TRBV5-1 and TRBJ2-1; D remains ambiguous. CDR3 length equals 16 residues. Looked up from germline, CDR1 is SGHRS and CDR2 is YFSETQ. Trimming stripped 1 base from V and 4 bases from J, with 15 bases between.

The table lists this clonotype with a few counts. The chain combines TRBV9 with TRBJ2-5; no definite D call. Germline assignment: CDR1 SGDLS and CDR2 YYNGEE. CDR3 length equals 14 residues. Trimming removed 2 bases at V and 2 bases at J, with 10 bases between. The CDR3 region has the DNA TGTGCCAGCAGCGTTGGCGGCACACAAGAGACCCAGTACTTC. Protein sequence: CASSVGGTQETQYF.

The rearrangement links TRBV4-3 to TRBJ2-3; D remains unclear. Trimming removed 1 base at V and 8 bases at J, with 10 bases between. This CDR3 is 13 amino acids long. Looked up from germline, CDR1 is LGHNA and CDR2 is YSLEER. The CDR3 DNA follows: TGCGCCAGCAGCCAAGCGAGGTGGAGTACGCAGTATTTT. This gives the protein CASSQARWSTQYF.

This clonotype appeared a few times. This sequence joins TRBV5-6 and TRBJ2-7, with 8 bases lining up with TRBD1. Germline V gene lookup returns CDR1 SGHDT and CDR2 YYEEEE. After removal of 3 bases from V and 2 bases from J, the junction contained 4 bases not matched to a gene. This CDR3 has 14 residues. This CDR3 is CASSSGQVTYEQYF. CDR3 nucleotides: TGTGCCAGCAGCTCGGGACAGGTGACCTACGAGCAGTACTTC.